The subject of this entry is one TCR beta chain. This sample is drawn from a study of human T cells and chemical hapten exposure. TCRdb itself ran the RACE reads through MiXCR, one entry per CDR3 protein. The sample has around 300,000 distinct CDR3 sequences; around 7.7% are singletons. Time point given: pre-sensitization, week 0. The treatment here: therapeutic diphenylcyclopropenone sensitization with weekly scalp DPC. This CDR3 has 15 amino acids. The germline gives CDR1 MNHEY, CDR2 SMNVEV (reference sequence). V lost 6 bases to trimming and J lost 2 bases, with 14 bases between them. This TCR was sampled from a man younger than 30 with alopecia areata. Some clones in this sample may be carry-over from other donors' samples. The J gene is TRBJ2-1, the V gene TRBV27; D possibly uses TRBD1 or TRBD2 (6 bases each). Sequenced material: whole blood, taken in connection with sensitization to the hapten diphenylcyclopropenone (DPC). The CDR3 protein is CASRRGAIAYNEQFF. Written as DNA, the CDR3 is TGTGCCAGCAGGAGGGGGGCAATCGCCTACAATGAGCAGTTCTTC.